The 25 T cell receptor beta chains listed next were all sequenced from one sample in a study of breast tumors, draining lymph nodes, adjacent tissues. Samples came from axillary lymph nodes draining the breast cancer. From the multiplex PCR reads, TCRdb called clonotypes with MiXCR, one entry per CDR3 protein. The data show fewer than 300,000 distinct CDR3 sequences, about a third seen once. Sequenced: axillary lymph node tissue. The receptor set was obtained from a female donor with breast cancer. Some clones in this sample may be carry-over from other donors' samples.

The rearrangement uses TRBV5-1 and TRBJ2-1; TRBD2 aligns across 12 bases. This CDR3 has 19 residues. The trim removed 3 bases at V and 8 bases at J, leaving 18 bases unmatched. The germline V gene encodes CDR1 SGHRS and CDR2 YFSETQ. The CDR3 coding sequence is TGCGCCAGCAGCTCCGGGCTAAGACTAGCGGGAGCCCGGCGCGATGAGCAGTTCTTC. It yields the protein CASSSGLRLAGARRDEQFF.

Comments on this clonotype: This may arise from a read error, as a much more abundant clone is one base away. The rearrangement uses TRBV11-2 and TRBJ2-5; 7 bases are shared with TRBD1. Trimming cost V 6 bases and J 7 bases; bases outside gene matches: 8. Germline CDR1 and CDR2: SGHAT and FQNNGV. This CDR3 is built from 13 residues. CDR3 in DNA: TGTGCCAGCAGATACACAGGGGAAGCGACCCAGTACTTC. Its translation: CASRYTGEATQYF.

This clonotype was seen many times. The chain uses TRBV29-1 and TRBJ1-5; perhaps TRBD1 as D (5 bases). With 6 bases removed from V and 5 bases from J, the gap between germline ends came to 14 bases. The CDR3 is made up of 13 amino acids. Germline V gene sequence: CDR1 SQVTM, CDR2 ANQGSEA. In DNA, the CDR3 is TGCAGCGTCGCCTGGGGGGTAGATCAGCCCCAGCATTTT. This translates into CSVAWGVDQPQHF.

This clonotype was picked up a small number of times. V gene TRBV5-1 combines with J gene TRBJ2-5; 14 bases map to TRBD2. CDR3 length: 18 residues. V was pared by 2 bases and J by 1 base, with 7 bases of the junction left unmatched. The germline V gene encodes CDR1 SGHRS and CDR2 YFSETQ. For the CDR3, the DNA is TGCGCCAGCAGCTTAGACCGGGGGACTAGCGGGGGCCAAGAGACCCAGTACTTC. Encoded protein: CASSLDRGTSGGQETQYF.

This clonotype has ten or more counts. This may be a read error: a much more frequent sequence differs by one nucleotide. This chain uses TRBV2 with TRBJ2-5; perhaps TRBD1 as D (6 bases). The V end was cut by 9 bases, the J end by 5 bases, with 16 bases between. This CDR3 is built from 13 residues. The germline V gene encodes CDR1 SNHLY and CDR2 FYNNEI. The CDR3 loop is CASLQGAGETQYF. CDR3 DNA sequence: TGTGCCAGTTTACAGGGTGCAGGGGAGACCCAGTACTTC. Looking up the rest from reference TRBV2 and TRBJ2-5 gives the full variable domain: EPEVTQTPSHQVTQMGQEVILRCVPISNHLYFYWYRQILGQKVEFLVSFYNNEISEKSEIFDDQFSVERPDGSNFTLKIRSTKLEDSAMYFCASLQGAGETQYFGPGTRLLVL.

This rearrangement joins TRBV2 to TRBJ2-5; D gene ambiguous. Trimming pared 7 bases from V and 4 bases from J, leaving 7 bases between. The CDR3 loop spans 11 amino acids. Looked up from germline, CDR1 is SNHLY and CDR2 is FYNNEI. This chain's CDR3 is CASKERETQYF. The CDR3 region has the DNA TGTGCCAGCAAAGAGAGAGAGACCCAGTACTTC. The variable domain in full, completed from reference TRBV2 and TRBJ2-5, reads EPEVTQTPSHQVTQMGQEVILRCVPISNHLYFYWYRQILGQKVEFLVSFYNNEISEKSEIFDDQFSVERPDGSNFTLKIRSTKLEDSAMYFCASKERETQYFGPGTRLLVL.

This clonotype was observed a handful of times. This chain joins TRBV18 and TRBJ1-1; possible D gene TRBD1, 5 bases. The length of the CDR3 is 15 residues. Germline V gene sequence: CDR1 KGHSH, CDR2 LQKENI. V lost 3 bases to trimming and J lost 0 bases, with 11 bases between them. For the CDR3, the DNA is TGTGCCAGCTCACCTTCGGACACAATGAACACTGAAGCTTTCTTT. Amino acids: CASSPSDTMNTEAFF.

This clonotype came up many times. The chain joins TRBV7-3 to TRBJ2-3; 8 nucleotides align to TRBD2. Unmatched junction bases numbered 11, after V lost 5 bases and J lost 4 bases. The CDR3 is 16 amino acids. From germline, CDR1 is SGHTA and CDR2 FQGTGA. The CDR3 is CASSPRGGAGADTQYF. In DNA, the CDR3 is TGTGCCAGCAGCCCTCGGGGGGGGGCGGGAGCAGATACGCAGTATTTT.

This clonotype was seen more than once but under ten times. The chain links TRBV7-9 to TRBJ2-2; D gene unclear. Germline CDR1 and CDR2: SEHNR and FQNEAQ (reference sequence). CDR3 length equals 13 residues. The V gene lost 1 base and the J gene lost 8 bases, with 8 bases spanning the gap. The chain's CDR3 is CASSLGSAGELFF. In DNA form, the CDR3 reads TGTGCCAGCAGCTTAGGTTCGGCAGGGGAGCTGTTTTTT.

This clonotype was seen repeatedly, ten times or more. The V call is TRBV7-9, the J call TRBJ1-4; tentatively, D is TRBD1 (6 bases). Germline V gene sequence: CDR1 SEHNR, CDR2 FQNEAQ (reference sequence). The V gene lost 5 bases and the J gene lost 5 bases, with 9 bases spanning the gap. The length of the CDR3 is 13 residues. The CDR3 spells CASSRGGNEKLFF. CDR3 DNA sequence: TGTGCCAGCAGCCGGGGGGGCAATGAAAAACTGTTTTTT.

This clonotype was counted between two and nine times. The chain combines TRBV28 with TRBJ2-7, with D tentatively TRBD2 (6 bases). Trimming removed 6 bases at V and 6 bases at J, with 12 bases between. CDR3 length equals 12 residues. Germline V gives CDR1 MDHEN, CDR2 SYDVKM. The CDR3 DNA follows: TGTGCCAGCAGAACTGAAGCGGGCGAGCAGTACTTC. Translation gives CASRTEAGEQYF.

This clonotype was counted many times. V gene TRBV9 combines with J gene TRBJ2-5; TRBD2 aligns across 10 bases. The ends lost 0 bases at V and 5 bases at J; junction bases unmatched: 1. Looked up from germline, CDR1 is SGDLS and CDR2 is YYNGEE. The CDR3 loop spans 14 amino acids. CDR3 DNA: TGTGCCAGCAGCGTAGGTAGCGGGAGGGAGACCCAGTACTTC. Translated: CASSVGSGRETQYF.

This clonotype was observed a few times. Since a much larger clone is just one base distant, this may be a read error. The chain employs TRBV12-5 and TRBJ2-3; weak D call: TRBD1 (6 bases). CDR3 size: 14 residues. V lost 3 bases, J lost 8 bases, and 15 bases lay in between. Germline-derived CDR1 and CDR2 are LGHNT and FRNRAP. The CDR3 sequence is CASGFAPRGGTQYF. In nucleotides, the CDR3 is TGTGCTAGTGGTTTCGCGCCGCGAGGGGGTACGCAGTATTTT.

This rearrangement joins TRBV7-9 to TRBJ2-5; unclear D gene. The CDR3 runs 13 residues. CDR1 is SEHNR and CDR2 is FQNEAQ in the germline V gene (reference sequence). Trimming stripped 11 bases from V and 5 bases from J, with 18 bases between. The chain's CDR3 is CALRPNTGETQYF. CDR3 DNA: TGTGCCCTACGACCGAACACCGGGGAGACCCAGTACTTC.

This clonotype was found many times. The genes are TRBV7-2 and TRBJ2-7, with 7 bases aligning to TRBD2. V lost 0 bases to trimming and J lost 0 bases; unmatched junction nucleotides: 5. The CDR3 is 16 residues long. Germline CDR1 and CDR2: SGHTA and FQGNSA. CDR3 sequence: CASSLARGGFSYEQYF. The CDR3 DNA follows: TGTGCCAGCAGCTTAGCGCGGGGAGGGTTCTCCTACGAGCAGTACTTC.

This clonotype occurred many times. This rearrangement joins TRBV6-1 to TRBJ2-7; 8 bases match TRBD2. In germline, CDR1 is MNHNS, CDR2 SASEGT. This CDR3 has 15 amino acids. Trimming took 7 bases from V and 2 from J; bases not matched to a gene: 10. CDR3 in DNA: TGTGCCAGCACCCCGGTTAGCGGGACCACCTACGAGCAGTACTTC. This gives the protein CASTPVSGTTYEQYF.

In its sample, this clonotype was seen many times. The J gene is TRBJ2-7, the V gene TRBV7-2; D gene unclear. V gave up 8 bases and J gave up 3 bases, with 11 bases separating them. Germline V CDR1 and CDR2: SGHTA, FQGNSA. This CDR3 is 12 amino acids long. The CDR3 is CASQTQNYEQYF. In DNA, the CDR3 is TGTGCCAGCCAAACCCAGAACTACGAGCAGTACTTC.

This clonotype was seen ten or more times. The chain's CDR3 is CASSLWDSPLHF. The DNA of the CDR3 is TGTGCCAGCAGTTTATGGGACAGTCCCCTCCACTTT. J is TRBJ1-6 and V is TRBV28, with D possibly TRBD1 on 6 matching bases. Trimming removed 0 bases from V and 13 bases from J, with 7 bases in between. CDR3 length: 12 amino acids. Germline V CDR1 and CDR2: MDHEN, SYDVKM.

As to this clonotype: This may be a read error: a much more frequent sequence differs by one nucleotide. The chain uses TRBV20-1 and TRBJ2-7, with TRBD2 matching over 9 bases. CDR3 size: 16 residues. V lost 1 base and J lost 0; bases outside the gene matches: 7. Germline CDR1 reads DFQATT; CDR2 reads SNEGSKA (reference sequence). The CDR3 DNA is TGCAGTGCTAGAGCCCCCCTAGCGGGGACCTCCTACGAGCAGTACTTC. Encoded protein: CSARAPLAGTSYEQYF.

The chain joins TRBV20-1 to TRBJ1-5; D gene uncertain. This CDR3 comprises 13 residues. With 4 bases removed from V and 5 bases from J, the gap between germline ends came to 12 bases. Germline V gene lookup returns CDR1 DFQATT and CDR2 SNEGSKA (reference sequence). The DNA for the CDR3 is TGCAGTGCTACCCCGGGGAACGATCAGCCCCAGCATTTT. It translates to CSATPGNDQPQHF.

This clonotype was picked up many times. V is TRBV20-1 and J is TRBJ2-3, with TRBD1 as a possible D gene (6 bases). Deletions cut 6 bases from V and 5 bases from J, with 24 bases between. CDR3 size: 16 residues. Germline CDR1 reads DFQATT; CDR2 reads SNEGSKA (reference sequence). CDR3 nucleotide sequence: TGCAGTGCCCTCAAGGGGGTATCCCCAATGGGAGATACGCAGTATTTT. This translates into CSALKGVSPMGDTQYF.

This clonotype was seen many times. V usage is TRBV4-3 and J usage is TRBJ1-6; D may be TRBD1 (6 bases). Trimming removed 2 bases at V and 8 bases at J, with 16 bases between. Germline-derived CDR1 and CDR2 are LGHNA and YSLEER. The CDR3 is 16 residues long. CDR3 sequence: CASSQTGTLRHSPLHF. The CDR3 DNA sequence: TGCGCCAGCAGCCAAACCGGGACACTACGCCATTCACCCCTCCACTTT.

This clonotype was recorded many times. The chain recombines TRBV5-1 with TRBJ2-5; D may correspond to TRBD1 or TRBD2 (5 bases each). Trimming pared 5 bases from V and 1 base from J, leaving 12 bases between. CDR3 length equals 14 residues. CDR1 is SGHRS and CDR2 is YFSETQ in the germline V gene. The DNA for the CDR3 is TGCGCCAGCAGTAGTACCGGGGCCCAAGAGACCCAGTACTTC. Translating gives CASSSTGAQETQYF.

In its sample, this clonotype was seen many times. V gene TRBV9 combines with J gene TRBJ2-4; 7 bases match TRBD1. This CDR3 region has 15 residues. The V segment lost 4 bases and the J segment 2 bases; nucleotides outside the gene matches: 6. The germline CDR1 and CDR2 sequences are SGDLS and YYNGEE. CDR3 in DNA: TGTGCCAGCAGCCGCGAGGGGGCATCCAAAAACATTCAGTACTTC. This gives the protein CASSREGASKNIQYF.

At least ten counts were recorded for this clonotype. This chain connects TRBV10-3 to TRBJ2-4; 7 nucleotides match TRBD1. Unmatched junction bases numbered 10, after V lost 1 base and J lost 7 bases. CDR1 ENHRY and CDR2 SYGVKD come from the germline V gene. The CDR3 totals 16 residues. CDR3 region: CAISELGQKASNIQYF. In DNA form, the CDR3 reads TGTGCCATCAGTGAGTTGGGACAGAAGGCATCGAACATTCAGTACTTC.